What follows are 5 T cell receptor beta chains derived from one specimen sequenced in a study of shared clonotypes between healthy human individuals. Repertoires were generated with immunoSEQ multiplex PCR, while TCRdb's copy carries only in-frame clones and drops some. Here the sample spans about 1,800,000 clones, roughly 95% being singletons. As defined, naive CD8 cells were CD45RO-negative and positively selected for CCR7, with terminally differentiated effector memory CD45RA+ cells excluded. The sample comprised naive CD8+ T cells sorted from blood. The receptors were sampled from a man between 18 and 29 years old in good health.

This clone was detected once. The CDR3 nucleotides read TGTGCCAGCACTCCGACAGGTGGAGAGACCCAGTACTTC. This translates into CASTPTGGETQYF. This chain joins TRBV14 and TRBJ2-5; D possibly corresponds to TRBD1 (6 bases). Germline V gives CDR1 SGHDN, CDR2 FVKESK. The V end lost 7 bases, the J end lost 4 bases, and 13 bases lay between the germline ends. This CDR3 contains 13 residues.

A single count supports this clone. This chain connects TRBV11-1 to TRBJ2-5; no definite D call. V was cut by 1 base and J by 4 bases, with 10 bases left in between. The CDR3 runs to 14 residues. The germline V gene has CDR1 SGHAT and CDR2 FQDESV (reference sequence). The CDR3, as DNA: TGTGCCAGCAGCTTAGGGGTCGCCCCAGAGACCCAGTACTTC. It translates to CASSLGVAPETQYF.

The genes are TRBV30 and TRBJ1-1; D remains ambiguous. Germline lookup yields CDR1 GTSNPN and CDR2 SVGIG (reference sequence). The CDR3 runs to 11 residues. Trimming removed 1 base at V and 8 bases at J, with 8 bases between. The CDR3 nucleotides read TGTGCCTGGAGTGATGGAACAGAAGCTTTCTTT. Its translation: CAWSDGTEAFF.

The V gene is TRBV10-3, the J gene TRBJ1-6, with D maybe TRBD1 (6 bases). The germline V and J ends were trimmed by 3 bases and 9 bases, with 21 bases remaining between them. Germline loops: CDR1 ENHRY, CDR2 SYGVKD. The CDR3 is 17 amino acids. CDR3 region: CAISDLREGGIGSPLHF. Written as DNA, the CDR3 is TGTGCCATCAGTGATTTGAGAGAGGGGGGTATAGGTTCACCCCTCCACTTT.

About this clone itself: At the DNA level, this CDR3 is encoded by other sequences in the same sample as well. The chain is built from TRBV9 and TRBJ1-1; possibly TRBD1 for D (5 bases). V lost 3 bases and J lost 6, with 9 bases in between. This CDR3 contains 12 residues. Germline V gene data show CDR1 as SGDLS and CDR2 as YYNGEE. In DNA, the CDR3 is TGTGCCAGCAGCGCGCAAGGGGCTGAAGCTTTCTTT. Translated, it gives CASSAQGAEAFF.